This record concerns one TCR beta chain sequence. The data are from a study of control samples from healthy donors and cancer patients. The CDR3 has 13 residues. Trimming at V came to 6 bases and at J to 6 bases, leaving 7 bases not matched to a gene. CDR1 and CDR2 from the germline V gene are KGHSH and LQKENI. Using immunoSEQ multiplex PCR, the repertoire was profiled, and TCRdb retains in-frame clones only, with some absent. The table includes 35,000 to 50,000 clones, 90% to 95% detected once. This rearrangement joins TRBV18 to TRBJ2-7; 8 positions agree with TRBD1. The origin of this receptor is a man in his 60s in good health. The sequenced material came from blood. The CDR3 coding sequence is TGTGCCAGCTCGGGGACAGGTTTGGGCGAGCAGTACTTC. This sequence encodes CASSGTGLGEQYF. Together with reference TRBV18 and TRBJ2-7, the CDR3 gives the full variable domain: NAGVMQNPRHLVRRRGQEARLRCSPMKGHSHVYWYRQLPEEGLKFMVYLQKENIIDESGMPKERFSAEFPKEGPSILRIQQVVRGDSAAYFCASSGTGLGEQYFGPGTRLTVT.